The sequence of this T cell receptor (beta chain) was determined in a study of T cells after yellow fever vaccination. Regarding the study as a whole: Faster peaking, at day 5 versus 15, marked a secondary response that was weaker. Only a minor proportion of clonotypes was detected across both CD4 and CD8 compartments. A large majority of primary-vaccination clones showed up again after the booster (around 95% CD4, around 88% CD8).

After removal of 6 bases from V and 7 bases from J, the junction contained 20 bases not matched to a gene. The germline V gene has CDR1 DFQATT and CDR2 SNEGSKA (reference sequence). The CDR3 is 16 amino acids. It was through 5'RACE template switching that TCR cDNA was made, with a universal primer site and UMIs added. TCRdb redid the calling of the 5' RACE reads with MiXCR, one entry per CDR3 protein. Of fewer than 100,000 distinct CDR3 sequences in the sample, approximately 9% were seen once. The chain recombines TRBV20-1 with TRBJ1-1; 7 bases agree with TRBD1. Sequencing used CD8+ T cells not binding an NS4B(214-222) dextramer, sorted from PBMCs, obtained less than 16 days after the first yellow fever vaccination. The source is a man aged 18 to 30 who received the YFV17D yellow fever vaccine. The CDR3 coding sequence is TGCAGTGCCGCACCCCCGGACAGGCCGGATTGGGGTGAAGCTTTCTTT. Translating gives CSAAPPDRPDWGEAFF.